Below are 18 T cell receptor beta chains sequenced from a single sample in a study of blood T cell repertoires in COVID-19. Libraries were prepared by immunoSEQ multiplex PCR; TCRdb keeps only in-frame clonotypes and omits some of them. The sample consists of a few hundred thousand clones, about 90% of them appearing once. The specimen was PBMCs or T cells enriched from blood (not recorded which). The receptors originated from a man aged 25-45 years who had recovered from COVID-19.

This clone was counted only a few times. This chain uses TRBV10-3 with TRBJ2-7, with TRBD1 matching 7 bases. Germline V gives CDR1 ENHRY, CDR2 SYGVKD. This CDR3 spans 14 amino acids. V dropped 6 bases and J dropped 7; count of bases not matched to a gene: 12. Here the CDR3 reads CAISSGTVRAEQYF. In nucleotides, the CDR3 is TGTGCCATCAGCTCCGGGACAGTACGAGCTGAGCAGTACTTC.

The rearrangement uses TRBV12-3 or TRBV12-4 and TRBJ2-1, with 7 bases matching TRBD2. Germline trimming cut 5 bases from V and 9 bases from J; bases unmatched to any gene: 4. The CDR3 runs 12 residues. CDR3 sequence (DNA): TGTGCCAGCAGTCTAACGGGGGGTGAGCAGTTCTTC. Its protein product is CASSLTGGEQFF.

This rearrangement joins TRBV7-9 to TRBJ2-5, with D possibly being TRBD1 (5 bases). CDR3 length: 12 residues. The V gene lost 6 bases and the J gene lost 4 bases, with 9 bases spanning the gap. Germline V gives CDR1 SEHNR, CDR2 FQNEAQ (reference sequence). CDR3 loop: CASSRQGETQYF. CDR3 nucleotide sequence: TGTGCCAGCAGTAGGCAGGGAGAGACCCAGTACTTC.

The chain combines TRBV6-2 or TRBV6-3 with TRBJ2-4, with a possible D match to TRBD1 (6 bases). The CDR3 is made up of 15 amino acids. With 0 bases removed from V and 8 bases from J, the gap between germline ends came to 14 bases. Per germline, CDR1 MNHEY and CDR2 SVGEGT. The CDR3 sequence: CASSYSGQGRDIQYF. The CDR3 coding sequence is TGTGCCAGCAGTTACTCTGGGCAGGGGAGAGACATTCAGTACTTC.

V usage is TRBV4-2 and J usage is TRBJ1-4; possible D gene TRBD1, 6 bases. In germline, CDR1 is LGHNA, CDR2 YNFKEQ. The V and J ends lost 1 base and 5 bases respectively, with 11 bases between them. CDR3 length: 15 residues. The CDR3 spells CASSQVTTGNEKLFF. CDR3 nucleotide sequence: TGTGCCAGCAGCCAAGTTACCACAGGGAATGAAAAACTGTTTTTT.

V usage is TRBV6-2 or TRBV6-3 and J usage is TRBJ1-6, with D unclear. Germline CDR1 is MNHEY and CDR2 is SVGEGT. This CDR3 spans 12 amino acids. V was clipped by 6 bases and J by 10 bases, with 10 bases between them. CDR3: CASSPAGSPLHF. DNA of the CDR3: TGTGCCAGCAGCCCCGCGGGGTCACCCCTCCACTTT.

The chain uses TRBV2 and TRBJ1-2, with D perhaps matching TRBD1 (6 bases). This CDR3 is 14 amino acids long. The germline gives CDR1 SNHLY, CDR2 FYNNEI. Deletions cut 1 base from V and 4 bases from J, with 10 bases between. In DNA form, the CDR3 reads TGTGCCAGCAGTGAAGAACAGGGTGCCTATGGCTACACCTTC. It translates to CASSEEQGAYGYTF.

DNA for the CDR3: TGTGCCTGGAGTGTACTACCCCGCGGAAAACTGTTTTTT. Protein sequence: CAWSVLPRGKLFF. The chain uses TRBV30 and TRBJ1-4, with D hard to call. V lost 0 bases and J 10 bases, leaving 12 bases between the germline ends. This CDR3 comprises 13 residues. CDR1 and CDR2 from the germline V gene are GTSNPN and SVGIG (reference sequence).

The chain carries TRBV7-2 and TRBJ1-5; D might be TRBD1 (6 bases). Germline CDR1 and CDR2: SGHTA and FQGNSA. The CDR3 length is 16 residues. V was cut by 5 bases and J by 3 bases, with 17 bases left in between. The CDR3 is CASSQGSGQVNQPQHF. For the CDR3, the DNA is TGTGCCAGCAGCCAGGGGTCGGGGCAGGTCAATCAGCCCCAGCATTTT.

The chain is built from TRBV15 and TRBJ2-7; D is perhaps TRBD2 (6 bases). Germline V gene lookup returns CDR1 LNHNV and CDR2 YYDKDF (reference sequence). Trimming took 0 bases from V and 0 from J, leaving 9 bases between them. This CDR3 comprises 15 residues. CDR3 amino acids: CATSREGGASYEQYF. The CDR3 DNA follows: TGTGCCACCAGCAGAGAGGGAGGAGCCTCCTACGAGCAGTACTTC. Based on the CDR3 plus reference TRBV15 and TRBJ2-7, the full variable domain is DAMVIQNPRYQVTQFGKPVTLSCSQTLNHNVMYWYQQKSSQAPKLLFHYYDKDFNNEADTPDNFQSRRPNTSFCFLDIRSPGLGDTAMYLCATSREGGASYEQYFGPGTRLTVT.

The chain is built from TRBV5-1 and TRBJ2-5, with a tentative D call TRBD1 (6 bases). Between the trimmed V and J ends, which lost 3 bases and 5 bases, there was a span of 17 bases. The germline CDR1 and CDR2 sequences are SGHRS and YFSETQ. The CDR3 has 15 residues. The CDR3 nucleotides read TGCGCCAGCAGCTCTTCGACAGGTTATTTGGAGACCCAGTACTTC. Translation: CASSSSTGYLETQYF.

The chain links TRBV19 to TRBJ1-5, with 9 bases identical to TRBD1. V shed 5 bases, J shed 5 bases, and the junction held 7 bases outside the gene matches. The CDR3 loop spans 15 amino acids. Germline-derived CDR1 and CDR2 are LNHDA and SQIVND (reference sequence). The CDR3 here is CASSAVGQGYQPQHF. For the CDR3, the DNA is TGTGCCAGTAGTGCCGTGGGACAGGGTTATCAGCCCCAGCATTTT.

This clone was seen only once. The rearrangement links TRBV7-9 to TRBJ1-2; 8 nucleotides align to TRBD1. The junction had 12 bases not matched to a gene; V was cut back by 5 bases and J by 4 bases. Germline CDR1 is SEHNR and CDR2 is FQNEAQ (reference sequence). The CDR3 is 16 amino acids. The CDR3 DNA reads as TGTGCCAGCAGCGATCCACTAGCGACAGGGGCCTATGGCTACACCTTC. Translated: CASSDPLATGAYGYTF.

The gene calls are TRBV11-2 and TRBJ1-1, with 9 bases lining up with TRBD1. Germline lookup yields CDR1 SGHAT and CDR2 FQNNGV. The CDR3 sequence is 15 residues long. The junction had 14 bases not matched to a gene; V was cut back by 4 bases and J by 11 bases. CDR3 sequence (DNA): TGTGCCAGCAGCTCGCCGGGGACAGGGCTCCTTGCGGCTTTCTTT. Translation gives CASSSPGTGLLAAFF.

V and J are TRBV11-2 and TRBJ2-7; possible D gene TRBD1, 6 bases. The CDR3 runs 13 residues. Trimming took 1 base from V and 2 from J, leaving 6 bases between them. Germline CDR1 reads SGHAT; CDR2 reads FQNNGV. CDR3 loop: CASSLGTAYEQYF. Written as DNA, the CDR3 is TGTGCCAGCAGCTTAGGGACAGCCTACGAGCAGTACTTC. Combining the CDR3 with reference TRBV11-2 and TRBJ2-7 gives the whole variable domain EAGVAQSPRYKIIEKRQSVAFWCNPISGHATLYWYQQILGQGPKLLIQFQNNGVVDDSQLPKDRFSAERLKGVDSTLKIQPAKLEDSAVYLCASSLGTAYEQYFGPGTRLTVT.

This sequence joins TRBV13 and TRBJ2-3, with 8 bases aligning to TRBD2. J gave up 5 bases and V 2 bases, and 0 bases lay outside the gene matches. The CDR3 totals 13 residues. The germline V gene encodes CDR1 PRHDT and CDR2 FYEKMQ (reference sequence). For the CDR3, the DNA is TGTGCCAGCAGCTTACTAGCGGGAGATACGCAGTATTTT. It codes for CASSLLAGDTQYF.

V and J are TRBV19 and TRBJ2-2; TRBD2 aligns across 7 bases. The CDR3 loop spans 16 amino acids. Germline trimming cut 0 bases from V and 6 bases from J; bases unmatched to any gene: 7. Looked up from germline, CDR1 is LNHDA and CDR2 is SQIVND (reference sequence). Here the CDR3 reads CASSIDLGGRAGELFF. The CDR3 bases are TGTGCCAGTAGTATAGATCTCGGGGGGAGGGCCGGGGAGCTGTTTTTT.

In this sample, this clone turned up a few times. The chain couples TRBV6-5 to TRBJ1-6, with 10 bases lining up with TRBD1. J gave up 10 bases and V 7 bases, and 7 bases lay outside the gene matches. The germline gives CDR1 MNHEY, CDR2 SVGAGI. The CDR3 is 14 residues long. CDR3 DNA: TGTGCCAGCAAGGTAGACAGGGGGCGATCACCCCTCCACTTT. As protein: CASKVDRGRSPLHF.